Detailed here is one TCR beta chain. Its antigen remains unknown. Every donor was a healthy person donating bone marrow. The germline V and J ends were trimmed by 8 bases and 8 bases, with 15 bases remaining between them. The CDR3 loop spans 12 amino acids. The V gene's germline CDR1 is MDHEN and CDR2 SYDVKM. PCR involved 60 Vbeta and 13 Jbeta primers. Sequenced by immunoSEQ multiplex PCR; TCRdb stores in-frame clones only, minus some. Its clone listing holds about 70,000 clones. This sample was taken from a study of cytomegalovirus exposure and HLA in healthy donors. Findings and limits, study-wide: The study carried out a later analysis of TCR beta sequences. It associated some 15,000 of them with specific HLA alleles at a false discovery rate of 0.05. Presence/absence analyses supposed approximately even sequencing depth among donors.

The TCR sequence derives from a woman aged 25 to 39 in good health and CMV-seronegative. This chain joins TRBV28 and TRBJ1-2; tentative D call: TRBD1 (6 bases). The sequenced sample was PBMCs. CDR3 in amino acids: CASGGGPGGYTF. In DNA form, the CDR3 reads TGTGCCAGCGGGGGGGGCCCCGGGGGCTACACCTTC.